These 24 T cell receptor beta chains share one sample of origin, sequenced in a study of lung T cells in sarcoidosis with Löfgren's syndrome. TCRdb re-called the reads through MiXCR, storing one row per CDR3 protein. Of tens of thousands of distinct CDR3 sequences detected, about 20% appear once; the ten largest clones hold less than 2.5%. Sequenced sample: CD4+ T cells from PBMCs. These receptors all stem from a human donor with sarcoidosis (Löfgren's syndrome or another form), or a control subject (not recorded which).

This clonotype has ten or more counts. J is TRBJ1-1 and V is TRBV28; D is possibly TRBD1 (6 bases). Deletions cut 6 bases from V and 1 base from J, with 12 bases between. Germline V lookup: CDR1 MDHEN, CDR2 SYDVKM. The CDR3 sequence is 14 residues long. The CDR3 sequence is CASRPRGKNTEAFF. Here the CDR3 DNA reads TGTGCCAGCAGGCCCAGGGGAAAGAACACTGAAGCTTTCTTT.

CDR3 bases: TGTGCCAGCTCCCTCCTAGCGGTTACCTACAATGAGCAGTTCTTC. It is translated as CASSLLAVTYNEQFF. The rearrangement joins TRBV18 to TRBJ2-1, with TRBD2 identical over 7 bases. Trimming removed 6 bases from V and 2 bases from J; junction bases left unmatched: 7. The CDR3 runs to 15 residues. CDR1 KGHSH and CDR2 LQKENI come from the germline V gene.

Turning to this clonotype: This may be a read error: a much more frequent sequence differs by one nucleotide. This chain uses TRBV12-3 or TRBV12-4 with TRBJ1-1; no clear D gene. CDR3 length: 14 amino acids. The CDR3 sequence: CTSSFGGGRTEAFF. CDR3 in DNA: TGTACCAGCAGTTTCGGAGGCGGGCGCACTGAAGCTTTCTTT.

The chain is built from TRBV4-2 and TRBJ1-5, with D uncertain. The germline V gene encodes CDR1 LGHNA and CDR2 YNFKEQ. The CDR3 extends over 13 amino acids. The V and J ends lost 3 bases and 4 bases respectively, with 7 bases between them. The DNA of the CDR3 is TGTGCCAGCAGCCAGGATCAAAATCAGCCCCAGCATTTT. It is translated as CASSQDQNQPQHF.

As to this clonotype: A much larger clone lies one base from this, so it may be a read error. The CDR3 nucleotides are TGTGCCAGCAGCCTGGTACAGGGGGTGACTGAAGCTTTCTTT. It specifies CASSLVQGVTEAFF. The V gene is TRBV7-9, the J gene TRBJ1-1; 8 bases are shared with TRBD1. CDR1 and CDR2 from the germline V gene are SEHNR and FQNEAQ (reference sequence). The CDR3 has 14 residues. The V and J ends lost 5 bases and 5 bases, in that order; junction bases with no gene match: 7.

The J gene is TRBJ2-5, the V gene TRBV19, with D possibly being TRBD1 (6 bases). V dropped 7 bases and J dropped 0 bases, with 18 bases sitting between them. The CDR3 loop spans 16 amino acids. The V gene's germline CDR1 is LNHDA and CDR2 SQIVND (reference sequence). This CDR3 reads CASITQTGKNQETQYF. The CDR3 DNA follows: TGTGCCAGTATTACCCAGACAGGAAAAAACCAAGAGACCCAGTACTTC. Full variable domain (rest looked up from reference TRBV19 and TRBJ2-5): DGGITQSPKYLFRKEGQNVTLSCEQNLNHDAMYWYRQDPGQGLRLIYYSQIVNDFQKGDIAEGYSVSREKKESFPLTVTSAQKNPTAFYLCASITQTGKNQETQYFGPGTRLLVL.

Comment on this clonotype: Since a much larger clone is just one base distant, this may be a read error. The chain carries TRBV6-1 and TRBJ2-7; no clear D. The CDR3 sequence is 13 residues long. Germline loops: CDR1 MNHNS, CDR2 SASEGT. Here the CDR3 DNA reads TGTGCCAACAGTGAAGCGACACAACGGGAGCAGTACTTC. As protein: CANSEATQREQYF.

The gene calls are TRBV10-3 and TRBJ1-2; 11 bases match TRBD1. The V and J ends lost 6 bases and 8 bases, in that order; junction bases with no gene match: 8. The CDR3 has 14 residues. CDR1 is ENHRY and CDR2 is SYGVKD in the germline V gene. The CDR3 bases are TGTGCCATCAGCCGGACAGGGGGCTCTGAAGGCTACACCTTC. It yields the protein CAISRTGGSEGYTF.

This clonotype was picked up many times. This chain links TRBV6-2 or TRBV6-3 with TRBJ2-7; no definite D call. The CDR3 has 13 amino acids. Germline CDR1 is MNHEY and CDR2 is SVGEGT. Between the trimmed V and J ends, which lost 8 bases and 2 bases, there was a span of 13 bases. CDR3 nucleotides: TGTGCCAGCCTGAGCCACATCCCCTACGAGCAGTACTTC. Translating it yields CASLSHIPYEQYF.

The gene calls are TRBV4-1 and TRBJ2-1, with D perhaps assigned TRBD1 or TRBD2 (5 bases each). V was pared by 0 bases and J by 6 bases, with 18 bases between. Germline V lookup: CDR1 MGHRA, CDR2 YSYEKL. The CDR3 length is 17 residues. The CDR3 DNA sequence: TGCGCCAGCAGCCAAGAACCGGTCCTGAGTGGGGGCAATGAGCAGTTCTTC. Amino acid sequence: CASSQEPVLSGGNEQFF.

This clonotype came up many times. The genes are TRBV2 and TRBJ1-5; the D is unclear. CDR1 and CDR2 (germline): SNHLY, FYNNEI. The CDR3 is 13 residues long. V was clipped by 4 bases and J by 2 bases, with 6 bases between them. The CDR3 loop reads CASSGAGNQPQHF. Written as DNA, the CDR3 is TGTGCCAGCAGTGGTGCAGGCAATCAGCCCCAGCATTTT.

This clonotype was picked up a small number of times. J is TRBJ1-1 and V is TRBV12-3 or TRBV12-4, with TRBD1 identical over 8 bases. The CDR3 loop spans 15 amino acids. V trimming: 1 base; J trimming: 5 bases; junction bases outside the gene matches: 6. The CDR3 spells CASSLVQGARTEAFF. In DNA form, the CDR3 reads TGTGCCAGCAGTTTAGTCCAGGGGGCCAGAACTGAAGCTTTCTTT.

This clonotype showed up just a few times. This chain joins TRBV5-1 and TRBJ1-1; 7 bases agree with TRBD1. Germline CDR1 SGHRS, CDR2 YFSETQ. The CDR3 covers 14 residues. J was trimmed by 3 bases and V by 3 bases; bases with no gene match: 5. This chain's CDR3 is CASSYNQGDTEAFF. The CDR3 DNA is TGCGCCAGCAGCTATAACCAGGGGGACACTGAAGCTTTCTTT.

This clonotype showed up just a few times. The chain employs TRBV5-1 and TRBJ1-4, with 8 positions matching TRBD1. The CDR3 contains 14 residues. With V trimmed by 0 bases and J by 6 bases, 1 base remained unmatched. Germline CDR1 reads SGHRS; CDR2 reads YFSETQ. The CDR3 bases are TGCGCCAGCAGCTTGGACAGGGGGTATGAAAAACTGTTTTTT. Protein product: CASSLDRGYEKLFF.

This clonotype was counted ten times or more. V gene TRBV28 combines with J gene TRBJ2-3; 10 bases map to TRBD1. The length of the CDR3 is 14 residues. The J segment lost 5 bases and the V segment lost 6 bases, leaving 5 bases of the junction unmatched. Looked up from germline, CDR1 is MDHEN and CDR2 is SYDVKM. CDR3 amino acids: CASRRQGAGDTQYF. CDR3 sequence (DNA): TGTGCCAGCAGGCGACAGGGGGCAGGAGATACGCAGTATTTT.

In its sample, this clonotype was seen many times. For the CDR3, the DNA is TGTGCCAGTCGGTTTAAGGACAGGATCTATGGCTACACCTTC. Protein: CASRFKDRIYGYTF. The J gene is TRBJ1-2, the V gene TRBV28; 7 bases align to TRBD1. This CDR3 is 14 amino acids long. Germline assignment: CDR1 MDHEN and CDR2 SYDVKM. After removal of 9 bases from V and 4 bases from J, the junction contained 11 bases not matched to a gene.

This chain's CDR3 is CASSPLDRGDAIQYF. CDR3 in DNA: TGTGCCAGCAGCCCCCTAGACAGGGGGGACGCCATTCAGTACTTC. The rearrangement links TRBV7-8 to TRBJ2-4; 9 nucleotides agree with TRBD1. Germline trimming cut 5 bases from V and 9 bases from J; bases unmatched to any gene: 11. The germline CDR1 and CDR2 sequences are SGHVS and FQNEAQ. This CDR3 spans 15 amino acids.

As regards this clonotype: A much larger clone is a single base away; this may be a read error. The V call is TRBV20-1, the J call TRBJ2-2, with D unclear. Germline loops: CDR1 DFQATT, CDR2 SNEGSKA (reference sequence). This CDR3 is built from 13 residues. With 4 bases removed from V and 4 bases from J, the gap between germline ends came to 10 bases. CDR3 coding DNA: TGCAGTGCTATGGAAGGCAGCACCGGGGAGCTGTTTTTT. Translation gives CSAMEGSTGELFF.

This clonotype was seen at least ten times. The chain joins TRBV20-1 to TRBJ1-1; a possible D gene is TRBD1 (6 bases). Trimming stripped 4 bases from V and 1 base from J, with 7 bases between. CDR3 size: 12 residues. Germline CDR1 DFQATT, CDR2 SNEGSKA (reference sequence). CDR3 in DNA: TGCAGTGCTATCAGGGGGAACACTGAAGCTTTCTTT. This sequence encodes CSAIRGNTEAFF.

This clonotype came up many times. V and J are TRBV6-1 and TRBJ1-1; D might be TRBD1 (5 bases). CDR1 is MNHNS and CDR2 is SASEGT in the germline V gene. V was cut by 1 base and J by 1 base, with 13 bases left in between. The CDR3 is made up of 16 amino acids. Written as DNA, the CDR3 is TGTGCCAGCAGTGAAGGCGGGGGACCGAAGAACACTGAAGCTTTCTTT. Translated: CASSEGGGPKNTEAFF.

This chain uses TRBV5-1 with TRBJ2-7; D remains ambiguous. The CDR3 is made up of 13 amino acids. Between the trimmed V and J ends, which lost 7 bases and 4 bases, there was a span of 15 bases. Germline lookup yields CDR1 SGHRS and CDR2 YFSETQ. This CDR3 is CASGWQVGYEQYF. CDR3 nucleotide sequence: TGCGCCAGCGGGTGGCAGGTTGGGTACGAGCAGTACTTC.

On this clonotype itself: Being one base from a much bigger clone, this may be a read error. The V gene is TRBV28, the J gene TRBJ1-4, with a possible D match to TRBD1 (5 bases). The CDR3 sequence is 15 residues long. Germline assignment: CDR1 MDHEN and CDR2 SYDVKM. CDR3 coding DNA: TGTGCCAGCAGTTTCACGGGGGGAACTAATAAAAAACTGTTTTTT. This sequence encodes CASSFTGGTNKKLFF.

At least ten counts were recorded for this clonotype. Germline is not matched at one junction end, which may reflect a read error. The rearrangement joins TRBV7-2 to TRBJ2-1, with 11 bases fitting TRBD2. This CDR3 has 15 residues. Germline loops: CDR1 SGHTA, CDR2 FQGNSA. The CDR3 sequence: CASSPQLAGAGEQFF. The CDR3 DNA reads TGTGCCAGCAGCCCACAACTAGCGGGGGCAGGGGAGCAATTCTTC.

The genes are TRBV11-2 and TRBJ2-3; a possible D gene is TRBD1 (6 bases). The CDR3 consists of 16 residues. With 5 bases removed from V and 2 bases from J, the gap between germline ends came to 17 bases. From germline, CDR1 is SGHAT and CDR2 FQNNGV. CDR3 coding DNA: TGTGCCAGCAGCCCCCGTGGACAGTTCTCCACAGATACGCAGTATTTT. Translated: CASSPRGQFSTDTQYF.